The rows below give T cell receptor beta chains drawn from one sample of a study of blood T cell repertoires in COVID-19. Generated by immunoSEQ multiplex PCR, the TCRdb table keeps only in-frame clones and is missing some. The data hold some 200,000 clones, with roughly 87% observed a single time. The sequenced material came from PBMCs or T cells enriched from blood (not recorded which). These receptors came from a young man with acute COVID-19. Each CDR3 is given with its conserved first and last residue. The order of the fields is clone size, D gene, J gene, V gene, CDR3 DNA, CDR3 protein. The D gene is left open where the match is weak. Expanded clones are given a class, and other clones once, few, many or no size at all.

NA	TRBD1	TRBJ2-1	TRBV24-1	TGTGCCACCAGTGATTCCCCGGGACAGGGGGATAGGGAGCAGTTCTTC	CATSDSPGQGDREQFF
NA	NA	TRBJ1-3	TRBV27	TGTGCCAGCAGTCCGCAGGTCTCTGGAAACACCATATATTTT	CASSPQVSGNTIYF
once	TRBD2	TRBJ2-3	TRBV28	TGTGCCAGCAGTTTTCCCCCAGGGGAGCGGGAGAGGGCAGATACGCAGTATTTT	CASSFPPGERERADTQYF
NA	NA	TRBJ2-1	TRBV13	TGTGCCAGCAGCTTAGAGCCGGGTAGCTCCTACAATGAGCAGTTCTTC	CASSLEPGSSYNEQFF
NA	TRBD1	TRBJ2-1	TRBV7-3	TGTGCCAGCAGCCCTGGGGACAGCTACAATGAGCAGTTCTTC	CASSPGDSYNEQFF
NA	NA	TRBJ2-3	TRBV4-1	TGCGCCAGCAGCCAAGGGAATAGCGGCTCCACAGATACGCAGTATTTT	CASSQGNSGSTDTQYF
NA	NA	TRBJ1-1	TRBV10-1	TGCGCCAGCAGTGAAATTCCAGGGGACGGAGCTTTCTTT	CASSEIPGDGAFF
few	NA	TRBJ2-7	TRBV7-9	TGTGCCAGCAGCTCTCGGTCGTCCTACGAGCAGTACTTC	CASSSRSSYEQYF
NA	NA	TRBJ1-1	TRBV12-3/TRBV12-4	TGTGCCAGCAGTTTTGGGCCTGAAGCTTTCTTT	CASSFGPEAFF
many	NA	TRBJ2-3	TRBV6-4	TGTGCCAGCAGTGACTCCGGCGGCCAGGGGACAGATACGCAGTATTTT	CASSDSGGQGTDTQYF
NA	NA	TRBJ1-1	TRBV7-9	TGTGCCAGCAGCTTAAACAGGGAAACTGAAGCTTTCTTT	CASSLNRETEAFF
once	NA	TRBJ2-7	TRBV7-9	TGTGCCAGCAGCGTCCAAACCTACGAGCAGTACTTC	CASSVQTYEQYF
NA	TRBD1	TRBJ1-5	TRBV5-1	TGCGCCAGCAGCTTGGAACCTCGGACAGGGGGATCTCAGCCCCAGCATTTT	CASSLEPRTGGSQPQHF
NA	NA	TRBJ2-7	TRBV9	TGTGCCAGCAGCGTAGTGGGCGCCTCCCACGAGCAGTACTTC	CASSVVGASHEQYF
NA	NA	TRBJ1-4	TRBV5-4	TGTGCCAGCAGCTTTCAGGACGGGGAGGAAAAACTGTTTTTT	CASSFQDGEEKLFF
NA	TRBD2	TRBJ2-1	TRBV4-3	TGCGCCAGCAGCCCCGGGACTAGCGGGAGATATGAGCAGTTCTTC	CASSPGTSGRYEQFF
NA	NA	TRBJ1-1	TRBV11-2	TGTGCCAGCAGCTCCGGGACACAAAAAACCTGGGACACTGAAGCTTTCTTT	CASSSGTQKTWDTEAFF
NA	TRBD1	TRBJ1-5	TRBV10-3	TGTGCCACGGGGGACAGGGGAGCCAATCAGCCCCAGCATTTT	CATGDRGANQPQHF
NA	NA	TRBJ1-5	TRBV2	TGTGCCAGCAGTGGGGAGGATAGCAATCAGCCCCAGCATTTT	CASSGEDSNQPQHF
NA	NA	TRBJ2-7	TRBV28	TGTGCCAGCAGACCGACCCACCGCCAGGGCAACGAGCAGTACTTC	CASRPTHRQGNEQYF
NA	NA	TRBJ1-1	TRBV27	TGTGCCAGCAGTTTAAGCCAGGGAATGAACACTGAAGCTTTCTTT	CASSLSQGMNTEAFF
NA	NA	TRBJ2-5	TRBV28	TGTGCCACCTGCCATGGGGGAGGTTATGGGGAAGAGACCCAGTACTTC	CATCHGGGYGEETQYF
NA	TRBD1	TRBJ1-5	TRBV19	TGTGCCAGTAGCCCAACCGGGACAGGCAATCAGCCCCAGCATTTT	CASSPTGTGNQPQHF
NA	TRBD2	TRBJ2-3	TRBV5-4	TGTGCCAGCAGCTTACTAGCGGGGACCACAGATACGCAGTATTTT	CASSLLAGTTDTQYF
NA	NA	TRBJ1-5	TRBV2	TGTGCCAGCAGTGGTCGGACAGCCCAAAAACTGACCCAGCATTTT	CASSGRTAQKLTQHF
NA	NA	TRBJ2-3	TRBV19	TGTGCCAGTAGTCCGAACCGACAGGGCACAGATACGCAGTATTTT	CASSPNRQGTDTQYF
NA	NA	TRBJ2-7	TRBV21-1	TGTGCCAGCAGCAAACCCAATTTTGGACTAGCGGGAAGAACCTACGAGCAGTACTTC	CASSKPNFGLAGRTYEQYF
NA	TRBD1	TRBJ2-1	TRBV7-2	TGTGCCAGCAGCGGAGGAAGGGGGCAGGGCAACTACAATGAGCAGTTCTTC	CASSGGRGQGNYNEQFF
NA	TRBD2	TRBJ2-1	TRBV4-3	TGCGCCAGCAGCCTAGCGGGATTTGGCTACAATGAGCAGTTCTTC	CASSLAGFGYNEQFF
NA	NA	TRBJ2-6	TRBV18	TGTGCCAGCTCACCAGAGAGGGCTGGGGCCAACGTCCTGACTTTC	CASSPERAGANVLTF
NA	NA	TRBJ2-7	TRBV13	TGTGCCAGCAGCCGACCAATTGGGGAGAGCTACGAGCAGTACTTC	CASSRPIGESYEQYF
NA	NA	TRBJ1-5	TRBV7-8	TGTGCCAGCAGCTTCGGGGGATCGGGTCAGCCCCAGCATTTT	CASSFGGSGQPQHF
NA	TRBD2	TRBJ2-3	TRBV11-3	TGTGCCAGCAGCCCTTCGGGACTAGCGGGAAGCACAGATACGCAGTATTTT	CASSPSGLAGSTDTQYF
NA	TRBD2	TRBJ2-5	TRBV2	TGTGCCAGCAGTCTGGGACTAGCGGGGTTAGAGACCCAGTACTTC	CASSLGLAGLETQYF
NA	TRBD1	TRBJ2-3	TRBV7-3	TGTGCCAGCAGCCCGGACAGGGTAGGCACAGATACGCAGTATTTT	CASSPDRVGTDTQYF
few	NA	TRBJ2-3	TRBV6-5	TGTGCCAGCAGCTATAGCTATACTAGCACAGATACGCAGTATTTT	CASSYSYTSTDTQYF